The 22 T cell receptor beta chains listed next were all sequenced from one sample in a study of Graves' ophthalmopathy and Graves' hyperthyroidism. RNA transcripts provided the template for amplifying TCR beta CDR3 regions. First-round RT-PCR used HTBI primers; second-round multiplex PCR followed. In TCRdb, the multiplex PCR reads were re-called with MiXCR into one record per CDR3 protein. The sample consists of roughly 1.1 million distinct CDR3 sequences, about two fifths of them appearing once. Sequencing was carried out using peripheral blood or thyroid tissue (not recorded which). The receptors stem from an adult man with Graves' hyperthyroidism.

The chain employs TRBV11-1 and TRBJ2-7; a possible D gene is TRBD2 (6 bases). Germline V gives CDR1 SGHAT, CDR2 FQDESV (reference sequence). V lost 5 bases to trimming and J lost 3 bases, with 11 bases between them. There are 13 residues in the CDR3. CDR3 residues: CASSPSAFYEQYF. In nucleotides, the CDR3 is TGTGCCAGCAGCCCTAGCGCTTTCTACGAGCAGTACTTC. Full variable domain (outside the CDR3, taken from reference TRBV11-1 and TRBJ2-7): EAEVAQSPRYKITEKSQAVAFWCDPISGHATLYWYRQILGQGPELLVQFQDESVVDDSQLPKDRFSAERLKGVDSTLKIQPAELGDSAMYLCASSPSAFYEQYFGPGTRLTVT.

V gene TRBV20-1 combines with J gene TRBJ2-7, with TRBD2 matching 7 bases. The V gene end was trimmed by 7 bases and the J gene end by 4 bases; junction bases not matched to a gene: 1. This CDR3 has 10 residues. The germline gives CDR1 DFQATT, CDR2 SNEGSKA (reference sequence). The CDR3 DNA sequence: TGCAGTGTTAGCGGGTACGAGCAGTACTTC. Its protein product is CSVSGYEQYF.

A remark on this clonotype: A much more abundant neighbour one base away suggests this may be a read error. V usage is TRBV6-4 and J usage is TRBJ2-5; perhaps TRBD1 as D (6 bases). V was trimmed by 0 bases and J by 9 bases, leaving 11 bases between them. In germline, CDR1 is MRHNA, CDR2 SNTAGT. The CDR3 contains 13 residues. CDR3 loop: CASSDSGGRAQYF. DNA of the CDR3: TGTGCCAGCAGTGACTCAGGGGGAAGGGCCCAGTACTTC.

This clonotype appeared many times. V usage is TRBV10-2 and J usage is TRBJ1-4, with D possibly matching TRBD1 (5 bases). Germline CDR1 is WSHSY and CDR2 is SAAADI. Trimming pared 4 bases from V and 0 bases from J, leaving 18 bases between. CDR3 length: 18 residues. CDR3 DNA: TGCGCCAGCAGTGTTGATTTAGTCTGGGGCGCAACTAATGAAAAACTGTTTTTT. This gives the protein CASSVDLVWGATNEKLFF.

This clonotype was detected ten times or more. The V and J genes are TRBV10-3 and TRBJ1-6; no reliable D call. Per germline, CDR1 ENHRY and CDR2 SYGVKD. Trimming cost V 0 bases and J 5 bases, with 11 bases left between them. The CDR3 runs to 16 residues. The CDR3 nucleotides read TGTGCCATCAGTGAGTCAGGATTTCCCCATAATTCACCCCTCCACTTT. This codes for CAISESGFPHNSPLHF.

Points on this clonotype: It may be a read error: a sequence one base away is much more abundant. V gene TRBV20-1 combines with J gene TRBJ2-7, with 7 positions matching TRBD1. The CDR3 is 11 amino acids. V trimming: 7 bases; J trimming: 9 bases; junction bases outside the gene matches: 9. Germline V gene sequence: CDR1 DFQATT, CDR2 SNEGSKA (reference sequence). The CDR3 protein is CSGRTGHGQYF. The DNA for the CDR3 is TGCAGTGGTAGGACAGGCCATGGGCAGTACTTC.

Note on this clonotype: The junction departs from germline at one end; a sequencing error may be responsible. The chain couples TRBV10-2 to TRBJ2-5, with a possible D match to TRBD1 (6 bases). Germline CDR1 WSHSY, CDR2 SAAADI. This CDR3 region has 15 residues. The CDR3 nucleotides read TGTGCCAGCAGTCAGTCAGGGGACGGGCAAGAGACCCAGTACTTC. Translated: CASSQSGDGQETQYF.

This clonotype has more than one count but fewer than ten. The chain links TRBV9 to TRBJ2-7, with TRBD2 identical over 10 bases. V was clipped by 4 bases and J by 2 bases; unmatched bases: 9. This CDR3 has 16 amino acids. Per the germline V gene, CDR1 is SGDLS and CDR2 is YYNGEE. CDR3 sequence (DNA): TGTGCCAGCAGCTCCCAGCGGGGGGGGGCAACCTACGAGCAGTACTTC. It encodes CASSSQRGGATYEQYF. Full variable domain (rest looked up from reference TRBV9 and TRBJ2-7): DSGVTQTPKHLITATGQRVTLRCSPRSGDLSVYWYQQSLDQGLQFLIQYYNGEERAKGNILERFSAQQFPDLHSELNLSSLELGDSALYFCASSSQRGGATYEQYFGPGTRLTVT.

A remark on this clonotype: The junction departs from germline at one end; a sequencing error may be responsible. CDR3 amino acids: CASSYLESPLHF. The CDR3 nucleotides read TGCGCCAGCAGTTACCTCGAGTCACCCCTCCACTTT. This rearrangement joins TRBV6-6 to TRBJ1-6, with D unresolved. Germline V CDR1 and CDR2: MNHNY, SVGAGI (reference sequence). The CDR3 extends over 12 amino acids.

Concerning this clonotype itself: A read error may account for a junction end that differs from germline. The J gene is TRBJ1-2, the V gene TRBV10-2; maybe TRBD1 (5 bases). The length of the CDR3 is 15 residues. Germline values: CDR1 WSHSY, CDR2 SAAADI. The CDR3 region has the DNA TGTGCCAGCAGTCGTACTACAGACAGCATCTATGGCTACACCTTC. Protein product: CASSRTTDSIYGYTF.

This clonotype was seen repeatedly, ten times or more. The V and J genes are TRBV10-3 and TRBJ1-4; D is ambiguous. Trimming pared 6 bases from V and 5 bases from J, leaving 10 bases between. The CDR3 contains 13 residues. Germline V CDR1 and CDR2: ENHRY, SYGVKD. The CDR3 region has the DNA TGTGCCATCAGCCAGATCGACAATGAAAAACTGTTTTTT. Protein sequence: CAISQIDNEKLFF.

This clonotype was counted a few times. The V gene is TRBV5-8, the J gene TRBJ1-5; D is possibly TRBD1 (5 bases). V lost 9 bases and J lost 0, with 16 bases in between. CDR1 and CDR2 from the germline V gene are SGHTS and YDEGEE. The CDR3 covers 15 residues. For the CDR3, the DNA is TGTGCCAAAGGGAGAGGGGAGTATAGCAATCAGCCCCAGCATTTT. Protein sequence: CAKGRGEYSNQPQHF.

This clonotype was picked up many times. V gene TRBV2 combines with J gene TRBJ1-1; unclear D gene. The CDR3 contains 14 residues. The germline CDR1 and CDR2 sequences are SNHLY and FYNNEI. V was trimmed by 7 bases and J by 2 bases, leaving 14 bases between them. This chain's CDR3 is CASNHGARNTEAFF. The CDR3 bases are TGTGCCAGCAACCACGGAGCGCGCAACACTGAAGCTTTCTTT.

This clonotype has ten or more counts. The chain joins TRBV7-2 to TRBJ1-1; 10 nucleotides match TRBD1. Germline trimming cut 1 base from V and 4 bases from J; bases unmatched to any gene: 9. Germline CDR1 and CDR2: SGHTA and FQGNSA. The CDR3 totals 17 residues. The CDR3 sequence is CASSLGSRDRGSTEAFF. Here the CDR3 DNA reads TGTGCCAGCAGCTTAGGGTCTAGGGACAGGGGATCCACTGAAGCTTTCTTT.

About this clonotype itself: It is unclear where the CDR3 begins or ends on the DNA, so no DNA is shown, and the CDR3 is as TCRdb lists it. The rearrangement links TRBV29-1 to TRBJ2-5; no check of the table's D call, TRBD1, against the DNA was made. The CDR3 length is 19 residues, termini included. From germline, CDR1 is SQVTM and CDR2 ANQGSEA. CDR3 loop: CSVLTGTDGYTFGSGTQYF.

There are many counts of this clonotype. V is TRBV15 and J is TRBJ2-5; 7 positions match TRBD1. Trimming cost V 5 bases and J 5 bases; bases outside gene matches: 8. Germline V gene data show CDR1 as LNHNV and CDR2 as YYDKDF (reference sequence). This CDR3 is built from 14 residues. For the CDR3, the DNA is TGTGCCACCAGCCCTCGGACAGGCAGGGAGACCCAGTACTTC. Protein product: CATSPRTGRETQYF.

This clonotype was seen at least ten times. The chain has TRBV7-2 and TRBJ2-5; 7 bases agree with TRBD2. Germline loops: CDR1 SGHTA, CDR2 FQGNSA. CDR3 length: 15 residues. V trimming: 2 bases; J trimming: 3 bases; junction bases outside the gene matches: 6. The CDR3 nucleotides read TGTGCCAGCAGCTTATCTCTAGCGGCGGAAGAGACCCAGTACTTC. Translated: CASSLSLAAEETQYF.

Written as DNA, the CDR3 is TGTGCCAGTAGTATAATCGGGCTAGCGGGGGACACGAACACCGGGGAGCTGTTTTTT. It is translated as CASSIIGLAGDTNTGELFF. The V and J genes are TRBV19 and TRBJ2-2, with 10 bases matching TRBD2. CDR1 is LNHDA and CDR2 is SQIVND in the germline V gene (reference sequence). CDR3 length: 19 residues. Trimming removed 2 bases from V and 0 bases from J; junction bases left unmatched: 9.

Many counts were recorded for this clonotype. The chain joins TRBV15 to TRBJ2-7, with D perhaps TRBD2 (9 bases). With 3 bases removed from V and 7 bases from J, the gap between germline ends came to 22 bases. Looked up from germline, CDR1 is LNHNV and CDR2 is YYDKDF (reference sequence). The CDR3 loop spans 16 amino acids. The CDR3 DNA reads as TGTGCCACCAGCAGCGGAACAGGGGGACTAGCTGGGGAGCAGTACTTC. Protein: CATSSGTGGLAGEQYF.

The gene calls are TRBV20-1 and TRBJ1-5; tentative D call: TRBD1 (5 bases). V lost 0 bases to trimming and J lost 2 bases, with 11 bases between them. Looked up from germline, CDR1 is DFQATT and CDR2 is SNEGSKA (reference sequence). The CDR3 has 15 residues. The CDR3 here is CSAREPRDGNQPQHF. CDR3 sequence (DNA): TGCAGTGCTAGAGAGCCCCGGGACGGCAATCAGCCCCAGCATTTT.

This clonotype was seen only a few times. The chain has TRBV19 and TRBJ2-2; perhaps TRBD2 as D (6 bases). The V gene's germline CDR1 is LNHDA and CDR2 SQIVND (reference sequence). Trimming removed 4 bases from V and 6 bases from J, with 12 bases in between. There are 14 residues in the CDR3. The CDR3 region has the DNA TGTGCCAGTAGTACGGATCGGAGGGCCGGGGAGCTGTTTTTT. Protein product: CASSTDRRAGELFF.

This chain joins TRBV4-2 and TRBJ1-5; D is undetermined. Trimming stripped 0 bases from V and 0 bases from J, with 12 bases between. The CDR3 has 17 amino acids. The germline CDR1 and CDR2 sequences are LGHNA and YNFKEQ. The DNA of the CDR3 is TGTGCCAGCAGCCAAGATCCGACGGGGTATAGCAATCAGCCCCAGCATTTT. Encoded protein: CASSQDPTGYSNQPQHF.